This T cell receptor beta chain derives from a study of blood T cell repertoires in COVID-19. Study-wide background: Material from acute and convalescent COVID-19 was sourced from the United States, Italy and Spain. PBMCs, B-cell-depleted T cells, or T cells provided the cDNA or gDNA that made up the material.

The germline V gene encodes CDR1 MRHNA and CDR2 SNTAGT. The CDR3 loop spans 13 amino acids. Trimming pared 3 bases from V and 4 bases from J, leaving 9 bases between. Seattle's cohort entered during active infection and was followed longitudinally. As handled by the study authors: The assay estimated nucleated cells by amplifying reference gene primers. Only in-frame clones appear in the TCRdb table, and some are missing; sequencing was by immunoSEQ multiplex PCR. V and J calls and clone size are given by that table; D and trimming were obtained from the DNA. The table records 170,000 or so clones, roughly 83% of them present only once.

The TCR sequence derives from a woman aged 40 to 50 with COVID-19, enrolled during active disease. The chain links TRBV6-4 to TRBJ1-2; D is uncertain. Sequenced material: peripheral blood. The CDR3 nucleotides read TGTGCCAGCAGTGAAGGACTTACCTATGGCTACACCTTC. Translating it yields CASSEGLTYGYTF.